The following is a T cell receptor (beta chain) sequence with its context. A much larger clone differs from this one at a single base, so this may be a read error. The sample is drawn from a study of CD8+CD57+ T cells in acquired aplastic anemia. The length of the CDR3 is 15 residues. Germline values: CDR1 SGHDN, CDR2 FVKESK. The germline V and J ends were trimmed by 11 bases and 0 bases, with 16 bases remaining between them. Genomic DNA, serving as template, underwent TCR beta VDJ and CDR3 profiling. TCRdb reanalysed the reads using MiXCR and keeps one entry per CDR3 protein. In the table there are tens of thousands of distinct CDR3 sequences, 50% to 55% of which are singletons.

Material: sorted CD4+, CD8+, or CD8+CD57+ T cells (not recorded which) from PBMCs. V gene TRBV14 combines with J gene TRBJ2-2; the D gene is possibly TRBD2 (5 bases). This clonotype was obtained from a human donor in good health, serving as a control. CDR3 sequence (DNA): TGTGCCCGCTCGCGCGCGGGCCCGAACACCGGGGAGCTGTTTTTT. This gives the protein CARSRAGPNTGELFF.